The 18 T cell receptor beta chains below were found in one sample sequenced in a study of shared clonotypes between healthy human individuals. Clones were sequenced by immunoSEQ multiplex PCR, and TCRdb holds only the in-frame ones, with some missing. The sample consists of over a million clones, approximately 80% of them appearing once. The sample consisted of memory CD4+ T cells from PBMCs. Subset reported: CD45RA-negative fraction. These receptors all come from a man between 18 and 29 years old in good health. Some clones in this sample may be carry-over from other donors' samples.

This chain uses TRBV2 with TRBJ1-6; no clear D gene. This CDR3 is built from 15 residues. Germline CDR1 reads SNHLY; CDR2 reads FYNNEI. Trimming took 1 base from V and 10 from J, leaving 14 bases between them. As DNA, the CDR3 is TGTGCCAGCAGTGAAGGGACCATCAGGACCTCACCCCTCCACTTT. Translating gives CASSEGTIRTSPLHF. The complete variable domain, with remaining parts taken from reference TRBV2 and TRBJ1-6, reads EPEVTQTPSHQVTQMGQEVILRCVPISNHLYFYWYRQILGQKVEFLVSFYNNEISEKSEIFDDQFSVERPDGSNFTLKIRSTKLEDSAMYFCASSEGTIRTSPLHFGNGTRLTVT.

Regarding this clone: A read error may explain this, as a much larger clone is one base away. Additional DNA sequences in this sample encode the identical CDR3. The chain joins TRBV6-5 to TRBJ2-5; 7 bases line up with TRBD1. The DNA end favors TRBJ2-7, so the J call may be wrong. The CDR3 covers 12 residues. Germline CDR1 and CDR2: MNHEY and SVGAGI. CDR3 amino acids: CASRQGSYEQYF. DNA of the CDR3: TGTGCCAGCAGACAGGGGTCCTACGAGCAGTACTTC.

This chain connects TRBV10-2 to TRBJ2-1; 9 positions match TRBD2. The V gene's germline CDR1 is WSHSY and CDR2 SAAADI. The CDR3 spans 15 residues. The J segment lost 8 bases and the V segment lost 0 bases, leaving 5 bases of the junction unmatched. For the CDR3, the DNA is TGCGCCAGCAGTGAGTCTAGCGGGAGTAGCTATGAGCAGTTCTTC. It translates to CASSESSGSSYEQFF.

The V and J genes are TRBV5-4 and TRBJ2-7; TRBD2 matches at 10 bases. CDR3 size: 15 residues. Germline V gives CDR1 SGHNT, CDR2 YYREEE (reference sequence). V was pared by 4 bases and J by 5 bases, with 9 bases of the junction left unmatched. CDR3 region: CASSHKREGGNEQYF. The CDR3 DNA sequence: TGTGCCAGCAGCCATAAGCGGGAGGGCGGAAACGAGCAGTACTTC.

The rearrangement joins TRBV5-1 to TRBJ2-7, with D tentatively TRBD1 (6 bases). The V and J ends lost 7 bases and 4 bases respectively, with 24 bases between them. CDR1 and CDR2 (germline): SGHRS, YFSETQ. The CDR3 has 16 residues. The CDR3 protein is CASRDTWLGGRYEQYF. CDR3 DNA sequence: TGCGCCAGCCGGGATACCTGGCTAGGGGGAAGATACGAGCAGTACTTC.

The V call is TRBV5-1, the J call TRBJ2-1; 11 nucleotides agree with TRBD2. The germline CDR1 and CDR2 sequences are SGHRS and YFSETQ. This CDR3 is 19 amino acids long. The ends lost 0 bases at V and 0 bases at J; junction bases unmatched: 8. The CDR3 spells CASSLAIAGGRPSYNEQFF. In nucleotides, the CDR3 is TGCGCCAGCAGCTTGGCCATAGCGGGAGGGAGGCCCTCCTACAATGAGCAGTTCTTC.

This clone showed up just a few times. At the DNA level, this CDR3 is encoded by other sequences in the same sample as well. The V gene is TRBV7-2, the J gene TRBJ2-3, with D possibly called TRBD1 or TRBD2 (5 bases each). CDR3 length: 14 residues. Looked up from germline, CDR1 is SGHTA and CDR2 is FQGNSA. V was clipped by 5 bases and J by 2 bases, with 11 bases between them. The CDR3 sequence is CASSLGPFTDTQYF. DNA of the CDR3: TGTGCCAGCAGCCTGGGACCGTTCACAGATACGCAGTATTTT.

The gene calls are TRBV30 and TRBJ1-5, with D possibly TRBD1 on 5 matching bases. The CDR3 loop spans 13 amino acids. Trimming removed 7 bases from V and 4 bases from J, with 14 bases in between. CDR1 is GTSNPN, CDR2 SVGIG, per germline (reference sequence). CDR3 DNA: TGTGCCTCCTCCGTCGACAGTAATCAGCCCCAGCATTTT. Protein product: CASSVDSNQPQHF.

This rearrangement joins TRBV5-4 to TRBJ2-2; D is unclear. Germline V gives CDR1 SGHNT, CDR2 YYREEE (reference sequence). The CDR3 is made up of 14 amino acids. V shed 5 bases and J shed 6 bases, with 14 bases lying between them. The CDR3 region is CASSPIGYAGELFF. CDR3 sequence (DNA): TGTGCCAGCAGTCCCATTGGGTACGCCGGGGAGCTGTTTTTT.

This rearrangement joins TRBV10-1 to TRBJ1-2, with no clear D. This CDR3 comprises 15 residues. Trimming removed 2 bases at V and 4 bases at J, with 14 bases between. In germline, CDR1 is WNHNN, CDR2 SYGVQD (reference sequence). In nucleotides, the CDR3 is TGCGCCAGCAGTGAGATTGGCCCCGGAGGCTATGGCTACACCTTC. Translated: CASSEIGPGGYGYTF.

In the case of this clone: A clone one base away is much larger, so this may be a read error. The J gene is TRBJ1-1, the V gene TRBV7-9; D remains ambiguous. The CDR3 is made up of 12 amino acids. Trimming took 3 bases from V and 1 from J, leaving 3 bases between them. CDR1 is SEHNR and CDR2 is FQNEAQ in the germline V gene (reference sequence). CDR3 sequence (DNA): TGTGCCAGCAGCTTCCAGAACACTGAAGCTTTCTTT. Translating gives CASSFQNTEAFF.

As concerns this clone: This CDR3 is also generated by other DNA sequences in the sample. The chain couples TRBV5-1 to TRBJ1-5; D remains unclear. CDR3 length equals 13 residues. V lost 0 bases, J lost 4 bases, and 5 bases lay in between. Germline CDR1 is SGHRS and CDR2 is YFSETQ. This chain's CDR3 is CASSLGENQPQHF. In nucleotides, the CDR3 is TGCGCCAGCAGCTTGGGGGAAAATCAGCCCCAGCATTTT.

The CDR3 here is CASSPDRAYSYNEQFF. In DNA form, the CDR3 reads TGTGCCAGCAGTCCCGACAGGGCCTACTCCTACAATGAGCAGTTCTTC. V is TRBV27 and J is TRBJ2-1; 7 nucleotides agree with TRBD1. Germline V gene data show CDR1 as MNHEY and CDR2 as SMNVEV (reference sequence). The V and J ends lost 5 bases and 0 bases, in that order; junction bases with no gene match: 7. CDR3 length: 16 residues.

A remark on this clone: A much larger clone sits a single nucleotide away, making a read error possible. The same CDR3 can be traced to other DNA sequences in this sample. The genes are TRBV27 and TRBJ2-5, with 8 nucleotides matching TRBD1. This CDR3 has 13 amino acids. The V and J ends lost 5 bases and 5 bases, in that order; junction bases with no gene match: 4. Germline lookup yields CDR1 MNHEY and CDR2 SMNVEV (reference sequence). CDR3 amino acids: CASSPRTGETQYF. CDR3 nucleotide sequence: TGTGCCAGCAGTCCCCGGACAGGGGAGACCCAGTACTTC.

This rearrangement joins TRBV6-6 to TRBJ1-1; 12 bases match TRBD1. Unmatched junction bases numbered 3, after V lost 6 bases and J lost 4 bases. The CDR3 spans 14 residues. Germline CDR1 and CDR2: MNHNY and SVGAGI (reference sequence). CDR3 coding DNA: TGTGCCAGCAGGAGGGGACAGGGGGCCACTGAAGCTTTCTTT. This translates into CASRRGQGATEAFF.

A few counts support this clone. This chain uses TRBV7-9 with TRBJ1-1; unclear D gene. Germline assignment: CDR1 SEHNR and CDR2 FQNEAQ (reference sequence). Trimming shortened V by 3 bases and J by 1 base, and 9 bases separated the two germline ends. The CDR3 loop spans 14 amino acids. The CDR3 reads CASSFEGGNTEAFF. In nucleotides, the CDR3 is TGTGCCAGCAGCTTTGAAGGAGGGAACACTGAAGCTTTCTTT.

The chain joins TRBV19 to TRBJ2-5; TRBD2 matches at 11 bases. The CDR3 consists of 15 residues. Germline V gene sequence: CDR1 LNHDA, CDR2 SQIVND (reference sequence). The junction had 6 bases not matched to a gene; V was cut back by 5 bases and J by 4 bases. This CDR3 reads CASSRTGTSGETQYF. The CDR3 region has the DNA TGTGCCAGTAGTCGGACCGGGACTAGCGGAGAGACCCAGTACTTC.

The chain uses TRBV7-8 and TRBJ2-2, with TRBD2 matching over 13 bases. Trimming removed 5 bases from V and 3 bases from J; junction bases left unmatched: 6. Germline assignment: CDR1 SGHVS and CDR2 FQNEAQ. The CDR3 covers 17 residues. The CDR3 DNA reads as TGTGCCAGCAGCCCCCGGACTAGCGGGGGCTACACCGGGGAGCTGTTTTTT. The encoded protein is CASSPRTSGGYTGELFF. Full variable domain (rest looked up from reference TRBV7-8 and TRBJ2-2): GAGVSQSPRYKVAKRGQDVALRCDPISGHVSLFWYQQALGQGPEFLTYFQNEAQLDKSGLPSDRFFAERPEGSVSTLKIQRTQQEDSAVYLCASSPRTSGGYTGELFFGEGSRLTVL.